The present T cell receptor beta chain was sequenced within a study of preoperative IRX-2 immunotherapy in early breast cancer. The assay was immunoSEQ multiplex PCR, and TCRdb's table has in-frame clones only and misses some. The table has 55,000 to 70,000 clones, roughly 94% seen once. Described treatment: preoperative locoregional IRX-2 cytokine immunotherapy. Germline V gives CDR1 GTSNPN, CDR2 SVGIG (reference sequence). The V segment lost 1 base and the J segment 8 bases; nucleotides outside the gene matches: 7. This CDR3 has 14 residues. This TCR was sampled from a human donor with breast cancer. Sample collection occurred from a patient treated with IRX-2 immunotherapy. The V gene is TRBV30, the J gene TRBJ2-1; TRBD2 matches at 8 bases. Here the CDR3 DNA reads TGTGCCTGGAGTGGGGGGCTAGCGGGCCATGAGCAGTTCTTC. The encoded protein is CAWSGGLAGHEQFF.